Listed here are 2 T cell receptor beta chains from one sample, sequenced in a study of beta chain features in type 1 diabetes. The antigens of these receptors remain unknown. The whole isolated RNA underwent reverse transcription, so sequencing captured expressed TCRB transcripts. The data were produced by immunoSEQ multiplex PCR, yet TCRdb's version contains in-frame clones alone and is incomplete. There are 500,000 to 800,000 clones in the sample; around 11% occur only once, and around 0.12% lies in the top ten. General study points: Significant though moderate, a shortening of TCRB CDR3s appeared in all four CD4+ subsets of Type 1 diabetes patients.

The specimen sequenced was naive CD4+ T cells from blood. These receptors were obtained from a man aged 25 to 45 with type 1 diabetes.

This clone appeared a few times. The chain joins TRBV4-3 to TRBJ2-1; D possibly matches TRBD1 or TRBD2 (5 bases each). The V gene's germline CDR1 is LGHNA and CDR2 YSLEER. Deletions cut 4 bases from V and 10 bases from J, with 17 bases between. The CDR3 loop spans 14 amino acids. The DNA of the CDR3 is TGCGCCAGCAGCCCGAGGGGTCTTCTGCGGGAGCAGTTCTTC. It translates to CASSPRGLLREQFF.

This clone was seen a handful of times. The chain couples TRBV7-8 to TRBJ2-4; 10 nucleotides line up with TRBD2. The CDR3 totals 19 residues. Germline CDR1 SGHVS, CDR2 FQNEAQ. The trim removed 5 bases at V and 0 bases at J, leaving 13 bases unmatched. The CDR3 DNA follows: TGTGCCAGCAGCCCCGAACCGAGGACTAGCGGCCTAGCCAAAAACATTCAGTACTTC. Its translation is CASSPEPRTSGLAKNIQYF.